This T cell receptor (beta chain) derives from a study of a mutant IDH1 vaccine in newly diagnosed glioma. Per the germline V gene, CDR1 is SEHNR and CDR2 is FQNEAQ (reference sequence). Trimming stripped 2 bases from V and 3 bases from J, with 6 bases between. CDR3 length: 13 residues. A note on this clone: Its antigen is unidentified.

Described time point: week 23, last vaccination. A 20-mer mutant IDH1 peptide at 300 ug was injected subcutaneously with topical imiquimod. TCRdb's table, derived via immunoSEQ multiplex PCR, lists solely in-frame clones and lacks some. The repertoire has some 70,000 clones, approximately 84% of them found once; the top ten carry less than 15%. This receptor was taken from a man aged 18 to 29 with glioma. The rearrangement links TRBV7-9 to TRBJ2-3, with TRBD1 as a possible D gene (6 bases). The source was PBMCs, collected from a glioma patient whose treatment included an IDH1 peptide vaccine. CDR3 coding DNA: TGTGCCAGCAGCTTAACAGGGACAGATACGCAGTATTTT. It yields the protein CASSLTGTDTQYF.